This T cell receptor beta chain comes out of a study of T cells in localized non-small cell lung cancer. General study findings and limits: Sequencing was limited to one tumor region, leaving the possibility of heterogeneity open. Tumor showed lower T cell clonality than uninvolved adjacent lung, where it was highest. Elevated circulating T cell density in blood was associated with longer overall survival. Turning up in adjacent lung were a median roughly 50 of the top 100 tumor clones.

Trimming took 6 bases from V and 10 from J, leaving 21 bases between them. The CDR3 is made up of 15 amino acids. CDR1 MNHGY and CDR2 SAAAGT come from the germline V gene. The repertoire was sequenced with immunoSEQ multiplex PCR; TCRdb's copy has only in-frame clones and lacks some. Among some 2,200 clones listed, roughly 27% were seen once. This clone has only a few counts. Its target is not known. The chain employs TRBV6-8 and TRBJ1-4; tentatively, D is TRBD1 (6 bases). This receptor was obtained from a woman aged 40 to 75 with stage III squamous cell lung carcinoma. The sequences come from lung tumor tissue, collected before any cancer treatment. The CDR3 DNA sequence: TGTGCCAGCAGCCCCGTACAGGGCTCCCGTAGAAAACTGTTTTTT. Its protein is CASSPVQGSRRKLFF.